This T cell receptor beta chain stems from a study of CD8+CD57+ T cells in acquired aplastic anemia. Previously, flow cytometry had revealed CD8+CD57+ cell expansion in the patients chosen for sequencing. Genomic DNA was employed as the template in profiling TCR beta VDJ and CDR3. MiXCR was run by TCRdb on the reads, yielding one entry per CDR3 protein. Of over 150,000 distinct CDR3 sequences listed, about 70% are singletons. CDR1 and CDR2 (germline): SEHNR, FQNEAQ (reference sequence). The CDR3 has 14 residues. The V segment lost 1 base and the J segment 5 bases; nucleotides outside the gene matches: 4.

The sequenced material came from sorted CD4+, CD8+, or CD8+CD57+ T cells (not recorded which) from PBMCs. The V call is TRBV7-9, the J call TRBJ2-5; 7 bases map to TRBD2. This clonotype was sampled from a human donor with aplastic anemia. The CDR3 spells CASSLGGGVETQYF. The CDR3 nucleotides read TGTGCCAGCAGCTTAGGGGGGGGGGTGGAGACCCAGTACTTC.